These 21 T cell receptor beta chains share one sample of origin, sequenced in a study of T cell clonality in common variable immunodeficiency (dated by TCRdb to the mid-2010s). The library was built by means of the immunoSEQ multiplex PCR assay. TCRdb carries this immuneACCESS record with in-frame sequences only. Its versions omit some clonotypes, under half of them owing to an unresolved V gene in the studies checked, with the rest unexplained. The sample records approximately 81,000 clones, none occurring a single time. The ten largest clones take up under 1% of the sample. Sequenced input: peripheral blood mononuclear cells. Receptors were obtained from a person aged 18-69 years in good health.

This clone has ten or more counts. The missing CDR3 end, 3 residues past where the read stops, is filled in from the germline J gene. The genes are TRBV19 and TRBJ2-1; D perhaps matches TRBD1 (5 bases). Germline CDR1 reads LNHDA; CDR2 reads SQIVND (reference sequence). The V end lost 9 bases, the J end lost 7 bases, and 22 bases lay between the germline ends. The CDR3 is made up of 15 amino acids. The CDR3 reads CASSRQRGFINEQFF. The part of the CDR3 DNA that was read is TGTGCCAGCTCCCGACAGAGAGGTTTTATAAATGAG.

This clone was seen repeatedly, ten times or more. The read ends 3 residues shy of where the CDR3 ends; the end is completed using the germline J gene. V is TRBV4-1 and J is TRBJ2-3; TRBD2 aligns across 7 bases. Germline CDR1 and CDR2: MGHRA and YSYEKL. After removal of 1 base from V and 5 bases from J, the junction contained 9 bases not matched to a gene. The CDR3 length is 16 residues. This CDR3 reads CASSQVGLGEGDTQYF. CDR3 bases read: TGCGCCAGCAGCCAAGTAGGACTAGGGGAGGGAGATACG.

This clone was picked up many times. Coverage ceases 3 residues before the CDR3 finishes, and the germline J gene fills in the end. The V and J genes are TRBV7-8 and TRBJ2-1; D may be TRBD2 (6 bases). The CDR3 runs to 17 residues. Germline V lookup: CDR1 SGHVS, CDR2 FQNEAQ. V was shortened by 6 bases and J by 3 bases, with 21 bases between the two germline ends. CDR3 sequence: CASSGSLLANLYNEQFF. CDR3 bases read: TGTGCCAGCAGTGGGAGTCTCCTAGCGAATCTCTACAATGAG.

This clone was counted many times. The read terminates 3 residues before the CDR3 end, so the remaining end is supplied by the germline J gene. This rearrangement joins TRBV30 to TRBJ1-5; no clear D. Trimming removed 5 bases at V and 0 bases at J, with 8 bases between. The CDR3 extends over 13 amino acids. Germline lookup yields CDR1 GTSNPN and CDR2 SVGIG (reference sequence). The part of the CDR3 DNA that was read is TGTGCCTGGGCTACAGATAGCAATCAGCCC. Protein sequence: CAWATDSNQP. The CDR3 in full is CAWATDSNQPQHF. The full variable domain, completed using reference TRBV30 and TRBJ1-5, is SQTIHQWPATLVQPVGSPLSLECTVEGTSNPNLYWYRQAAGRGLQLLFYSVGIGQISSEVPQNLSASRPQDRQFILSSKKLLLSDSGFYLCAWATDSNQPQHFGDGTRLSIL.

This clone was seen ten or more times. The read falls 3 residues short of the CDR3 end, and the missing part is taken from the germline J gene. The chain links TRBV6-2 or TRBV6-3 to TRBJ1-1, with D uncertain. The V gene lost 5 bases and the J gene lost 4 bases, with 5 bases spanning the gap. The CDR3 consists of 11 residues. Germline V gene lookup returns CDR1 MNHEY and CDR2 SVGEGT. CDR3 amino acids: CASSPRTEAFF. CDR3 DNA, as far as it was read: TGTGCCAGCAGTCCCCGCACTGAA.

This clone was detected ten times or more. The observed sequence ends 3 residues before the CDR3 terminus, with the missing tail filled in from the germline J gene. The gene calls are TRBV6-2 or TRBV6-3 and TRBJ2-7; 14 bases match TRBD2. The V segment lost 2 bases and the J segment 3 bases; nucleotides outside the gene matches: 3. CDR3 length: 16 residues. The V gene's germline CDR1 is MNHEY and CDR2 SVGEGT. The DNA read from the CDR3 is TGTGCCAGCAGTTACCGGACTAGCGGGAGGAACTACGAG. Translated, it gives CASSYRTSGRNYE. The whole CDR3 is CASSYRTSGRNYEQYF.

This clone was recorded at least ten times. Read coverage stops 3 residues before the CDR3 terminus; the germline J gene supplies the remainder. V and J are TRBV18 and TRBJ1-4; D remains unclear. This CDR3 has 13 residues. The ends were cut back, 2 bases at V and 5 bases at J, with 6 bases in the middle. The germline CDR1 and CDR2 sequences are KGHSH and LQKENI. The covered CDR3 bases are TGTGCCAGCTCACCAAGCGGGAATGAAAAA. Translated, it gives CASSPSGNEK. In full, the CDR3 is CASSPSGNEKLFF.

This clone was detected ten times or more. The read comes to an end 3 residues before the CDR3 does, leaving the germline J gene to fill in the end. The V and J genes are TRBV19 and TRBJ2-5; 13 bases are shared with TRBD2. Losses at the gene ends were 2 bases for V and 4 bases for J; bases not matched to a gene: 7. The CDR3 is 17 amino acids. The germline V gene has CDR1 LNHDA and CDR2 SQIVND (reference sequence). The CDR3 DNA, read in part, is TGTGCCAGTAGTATATTGGGGACTAGCGGGATGAGAGAGACC. Its protein product is CASSILGTSGMRET. The CDR3 in full is CASSILGTSGMRETQYF.

This clone was recorded many times. The sequenced part of the CDR3 DNA is TGTGCCAATAAGACTAGCGGGAGCTACGAG. Translating it yields CANKTSGSYE. In full, the CDR3 reads CANKTSGSYEQYF. This chain connects TRBV30 to TRBJ2-7; 12 nucleotides line up with TRBD2. The read terminates 3 residues before the CDR3 end, so the remaining end is supplied by the germline J gene. Trimming cost V 8 bases and J 3 bases; bases outside gene matches: 5. There are 13 residues in the CDR3. From germline, CDR1 is GTSNPN and CDR2 SVGIG (reference sequence).

This clone was counted many times. The missing CDR3 end, 3 residues past where the read stops, is filled in from the germline J gene. This sequence joins TRBV6-2 or TRBV6-3 and TRBJ2-5; D is unresolved. The V gene lost 0 bases and the J gene lost 4 bases, with 15 bases spanning the gap. The CDR3 totals 16 residues. Germline V CDR1 and CDR2: MNHEY, SVGEGT. CDR3 bases read: TGTGCCAGCAGTTACTCGGTACGGGTTAATTCAGAGACC. It encodes CASSYSVRVNSET. The entire CDR3 reads CASSYSVRVNSETQYF.

This clone has a count of ten or more. The read ends 3 residues shy of where the CDR3 ends; the end is completed using the germline J gene. This sequence joins TRBV7-9 and TRBJ1-4; no clear D. Between the trimmed V and J ends, which lost 5 bases and 5 bases, there was a span of 9 bases. The CDR3 spans 13 residues. Germline values: CDR1 SEHNR, CDR2 FQNEAQ (reference sequence). Incomplete CDR3 DNA: TGTGCCAGCAGCAAGGGCCGGAATGAAAAA. This codes for CASSKGRNEK. The CDR3 in full is CASSKGRNEKLFF.

This clone was counted many times. The DNA ends 3 residues before the CDR3 does, and the rest of the CDR3 is filled in from the germline J gene. The V and J genes are TRBV6-2 or TRBV6-3 and TRBJ2-7; 8 bases are shared with TRBD2. Germline trimming cut 3 bases from V and 4 bases from J; bases unmatched to any gene: 5. Germline V CDR1 and CDR2: MNHEY, SVGEGT. The CDR3 covers 14 residues. The part of the CDR3 DNA that was read is TGTGCCAGCAGTTATAGCGGGATGGGGTACGAG. This sequence encodes CASSYSGMGYE. The entire CDR3 protein reads CASSYSGMGYEQYF.

This clone was detected ten times or more. The CDR3 is cut off 3 residues early in the read; its end comes from the germline J gene. The J gene is TRBJ2-1, the V gene TRBV20-1, with TRBD2 matching over 7 bases. This CDR3 has 16 residues. With 3 bases clipped from V and 0 bases from J, the junction kept 8 bases outside the gene matches. Germline V gene lookup returns CDR1 DFQATT and CDR2 SNEGSKA (reference sequence). The DNA read from the CDR3 is TGCAGTGCTAGCGGGGCTAGCGGCCACTCCTACAATGAG. This sequence encodes CSASGASGHSYNE. In full, the CDR3 reads CSASGASGHSYNEQFF.

This clone has at least ten counts. The read stops 3 residues short of the end of the CDR3; the missing end is completed from the germline J gene. V gene TRBV29-1 combines with J gene TRBJ1-1; tentative D call: TRBD1 (6 bases). The germline V and J ends were trimmed by 4 bases and 0 bases, with 12 bases remaining between them. Looked up from germline, CDR1 is SQVTM and CDR2 is ANQGSEA. The CDR3 has 14 amino acids. This CDR3 is CSVGLTGMNTEAFF. The sequenced CDR3 bases are TGCAGCGTTGGACTGACAGGCATGAACACTGAA.

This clone was counted at least ten times. Read sequence stops 3 residues before the CDR3 end, and the germline J gene provides the missing end. The chain recombines TRBV5-1 with TRBJ1-6; D is possibly TRBD1 (6 bases). V was pared by 1 base and J by 12 bases, with 11 bases between. The length of the CDR3 is 13 residues. In germline, CDR1 is SGHRS, CDR2 YFSETQ. CDR3 bases read: TGCGCCAGCAGCTTGCGACCAGGGGAACCC. It is translated as CASSLRPGEP. The full CDR3 protein is CASSLRPGEPLHF.

This clone showed up many times. The missing CDR3 end, 3 residues past where the read stops, is filled in from the germline J gene. V is TRBV7-2 and J is TRBJ1-4, with 7 positions matching TRBD1. This CDR3 is 15 amino acids long. V trimming: 5 bases; J trimming: 6 bases; junction bases outside the gene matches: 9. In germline, CDR1 is SGHTA, CDR2 FQGNSA. This CDR3 is CASSISRDRDEKLFF. The CDR3 bases that were read are TGTGCCAGCAGCATATCCCGGGACAGAGATGAAAAA.

This clone has at least ten counts. The read is 3 residues too short to cover the CDR3 end, so that end is filled in from the germline J gene. This rearrangement joins TRBV2 to TRBJ1-2, with D perhaps TRBD1 (6 bases). CDR1 and CDR2 (germline): SNHLY, FYNNEI. This CDR3 comprises 14 residues. V lost 6 bases and J lost 7, with 18 bases in between. The CDR3 bases that were read are TGTGCCAGCAGCCCCTCAGGGGACGTGGGTGGC. Amino acid sequence: CASSPSGDVGG. The entire CDR3 protein is CASSPSGDVGGYTF. The full variable domain, with the rest looked up from reference TRBV2 and TRBJ1-2, is EPEVTQTPSHQVTQMGQEVILRCVPISNHLYFYWYRQILGQKVEFLVSFYNNEISEKSEIFDDQFSVERPDGSNFTLKIRSTKLEDSAMYFCASSPSGDVGGYTFGSGTRLTVV.

This clone has at least ten counts. Read sequence stops 3 residues before the CDR3 end, and the germline J gene provides the missing end. This rearrangement joins TRBV11-3 to TRBJ2-1; possible D gene TRBD1, 6 bases. The germline V gene has CDR1 SGHNT and CDR2 YENEEA. The CDR3 extends over 14 amino acids. The ends were cut back, 3 bases at V and 4 bases at J, with 10 bases in the middle. This chain's CDR3 is CASSFRQGYNEQFF. The CDR3 DNA, read in part, is TGTGCCAGCAGCTTCCGGCAGGGGTACAATGAG. The entire variable domain, with the rest obtained from reference TRBV11-3 and TRBJ2-1, is as follows: EAGVVQSPRYKIIEKKQPVAFWCNPISGHNTLYWYLQNLGQGPELLIRYENEEAVDDSQLPKDRFSAERLKGVDSTLKIQPAELGDSAVYLCASSFRQGYNEQFFGPGTRLTVL.

This clone appeared many times. The CDR3 is cut off 3 residues early in the read; its end comes from the germline J gene. V and J are TRBV19 and TRBJ2-7, with D possibly called TRBD1 or TRBD2 (5 bases each). The CDR3 extends over 16 amino acids. V was clipped by 6 bases and J by 2 bases, with 20 bases between them. Germline V lookup: CDR1 LNHDA, CDR2 SQIVND (reference sequence). The sequenced CDR3 bases are TGTGCCAGTAGGAAGAGGGGAACAGACCAAACCTACGAG. It translates to CASRKRGTDQTYE. The entire CDR3 protein is CASRKRGTDQTYEQYF. The full variable domain, with the rest looked up from reference TRBV19 and TRBJ2-7, is DGGITQSPKYLFRKEGQNVTLSCEQNLNHDAMYWYRQDPGQGLRLIYYSQIVNDFQKGDIAEGYSVSREKKESFPLTVTSAQKNPTAFYLCASRKRGTDQTYEQYFGPGTRLTVT.

This clone was found many times. The sequence runs out 3 residues before the end of the CDR3; the remainder is reconstructed from the germline J gene. The chain uses TRBV7-3 and TRBJ1-2, with D possibly being TRBD1 (6 bases). This CDR3 has 16 residues. Germline V gives CDR1 SGHTA, CDR2 FQGTGA. CDR3 in amino acids: CASSLMAGQTTYGYTF. The sequenced CDR3 bases are TGTGCCAGCAGCTTAATGGCCGGACAGACAACCTACGGC.

This clone was recorded many times. Read coverage stops 3 residues before the CDR3 terminus; the germline J gene supplies the remainder. V usage is TRBV19 and J usage is TRBJ2-7, with TRBD1 matching over 7 bases. V gave up 3 bases and J gave up 3 bases; unmatched junction bases: 5. The germline gives CDR1 LNHDA, CDR2 SQIVND (reference sequence). The CDR3 runs to 14 residues. CDR3 protein: CASSMAAGGYEQYF. CDR3 DNA (partial): TGTGCCAGTAGTATGGCTGCAGGGGGCTACGAG.